A single sample is the source of the 25 T cell receptor beta chains below, sequenced in a study of CXCR3-negative and CXCR3-positive naive CD8 T cells. Study findings and constraints: CXCR3-positive naive cells had TRB CDR3s that were more hydrophobic than CXCR3-negative naive cells had.

Which antigens these TCRs recognize remains unknown. In preparing the TRB cDNA libraries, 5' RACE with UMI labels was used. TCRdb re-called the 5' RACE reads and gives one entry per CDR3 protein, without DNA. Its table records roughly 110,000 distinct CDR3 sequences. The sequenced sample was naive CXCR3+ CD8+ T cells from blood. Sample subset: CD45RO-CCR7+CD27+CD95- naive CD8+ T cells expressing CXCR3 (TNR3+). These receptors came from a human donor in good health. Some clones in this sample may be carry-over from other donors' samples.

The chain links TRBV9 to TRBJ2-1; without DNA, the TCRdb call of TRBD2 cannot be checked. This CDR3 contains 14 residues. The germline V gene has CDR1 SGDLS and CDR2 YYNGEE. CDR3 sequence reads: CASTSGGVLNEQFF.

V is TRBV28 and J is TRBJ2-1; the TCRdb call, TRBD1, lacks DNA for checking. Germline V gene lookup returns CDR1 MDHEN and CDR2 SYDVKM. The CDR3 is 14 residues long. The CDR3 sequence is CASSLEGEYNEQFF.

The J gene is TRBJ2-2, the V gene TRBV4-1. CDR1 is MGHRA, CDR2 YSYEKL, per germline. The CDR3 consists of 13 residues. The CDR3 loop is CASERANTGELFF.

The chain links TRBV12-3 or TRBV12-4 to TRBJ2-2; TCRdb reports TRBD1, a call that lacks DNA to check it against. The CDR3 loop spans 23 amino acids. CDR3: CASSLALYNLEHSGQKNTGELFF.

This sequence joins TRBV2 and TRBJ2-2; TCRdb's D gene call, TRBD2, goes unchecked for lack of DNA. This CDR3 has 17 amino acids. Germline assignment: CDR1 SNHLY and CDR2 FYNNEI. CDR3 sequence: CASRGTSGKVTTGELFF.

The chain recombines TRBV5-1 with TRBJ1-4; TCRdb picks TRBD1, but there is no DNA to check that call. CDR1 and CDR2 from the germline V gene are SGHRS and YFSETQ. The CDR3 runs 16 residues. CDR3 amino acids: CASSLGASQGNEKLFF.

The gene calls are TRBV5-1 and TRBJ1-1. There are 13 residues in the CDR3. Germline CDR1 SGHRS, CDR2 YFSETQ. The CDR3 is CASSLAGSTEAFF. The variable domain in full, completed from reference TRBV5-1 and TRBJ1-1, reads KAGVTQTPRYLIKTRGQQVTLSCSPISGHRSVSWYQQTPGQGLQFLFEYFSETQRNKGNFPGRFSGRQFSNSRSEMNVSTLELGDSALYLCASSLAGSTEAFFGQGTRLTVV.

The chain is built from TRBV29-1 and TRBJ2-7. The germline V gene has CDR1 SQVTM and CDR2 ANQGSEA. This CDR3 spans 14 amino acids. CDR3 in amino acids: CSVEVRGLSYEQYF.

The chain is built from TRBV25-1 and TRBJ2-7. The CDR3 extends over 14 amino acids. From germline, CDR1 is MGHDK and CDR2 SYGVNS. The chain's CDR3 is CASSEFTEVYEQYF.

The genes are TRBV7-2 and TRBJ2-3; lacking DNA, the TRBD2 call made by TCRdb goes unchecked. Germline loops: CDR1 SGHTA, CDR2 FQGNSA. This CDR3 is built from 16 residues. The CDR3 loop is CASSLTLAGGERAQYF.

CDR3 sequence reads: CSVEDPGTGGDYEQYF. The chain combines TRBV29-1 with TRBJ2-7; TCRdb reports TRBD1, a call that lacks DNA to check it against. Germline V gene sequence: CDR1 SQVTM, CDR2 ANQGSEA. CDR3 length: 16 amino acids.

The chain links TRBV12-3 or TRBV12-4 to TRBJ1-1; absent DNA, TCRdb's TRBD1 call cannot be checked. The CDR3 loop spans 15 amino acids. CDR3 sequence reads: CASSTGAGRMAEAFF.

The chain joins TRBV6-2 or TRBV6-3 to TRBJ1-2. Per the germline V gene, CDR1 is MNHEY and CDR2 is SVGEGT. The CDR3 runs 15 residues. This chain's CDR3 is CASSYPGRQGKGYTF.

J is TRBJ1-6 and V is TRBV12-3 or TRBV12-4. The CDR3 contains 12 residues. CDR3 amino acids: CASSLGNSPLHF.

The chain carries TRBV28 and TRBJ2-7. There are 13 residues in the CDR3. Germline V gives CDR1 MDHEN, CDR2 SYDVKM. The CDR3 sequence is CASSSRMSYEQYF.

The rearrangement uses TRBV28 and TRBJ2-7; absent DNA, TCRdb's TRBD1 call cannot be checked. Germline CDR1 is MDHEN and CDR2 is SYDVKM. This CDR3 is 12 amino acids long. This CDR3 reads CASSFRGLEQYF.

CDR3 residues: CSANFPSGRVSTDTQYF. The chain recombines TRBV20-1 with TRBJ2-3; TCRdb's D call of TRBD2 is untestable without DNA. The CDR3 is 17 amino acids. Germline CDR1 and CDR2: DFQATT and SNEGSKA (reference sequence).

This rearrangement joins TRBV7-2 to TRBJ2-5; there is no DNA to check the TCRdb D call of TRBD2. CDR3 length: 16 residues. The germline V gene has CDR1 SGHTA and CDR2 FQGNSA. CDR3 amino acids: CASSLALGWGEETQYF.

The chain employs TRBV28 and TRBJ1-1; TCRdb reports TRBD1, a call that lacks DNA to check it against. The CDR3 sequence is 13 residues long. The germline V gene has CDR1 MDHEN and CDR2 SYDVKM. CDR3: CASRETGGTEAFF.

The chain recombines TRBV7-9 with TRBJ2-5; as DNA is missing, the TRBD1 call by TCRdb cannot be tested. This CDR3 spans 15 amino acids. Germline CDR1 reads SEHNR; CDR2 reads FQNEAQ (reference sequence). CDR3 region: CASSHRTGGKETQYF.

CDR3 sequence reads: CSVGNNYEQYF. The chain couples TRBV29-1 to TRBJ2-7. The CDR3 has 11 amino acids. Germline V gene lookup returns CDR1 SQVTM and CDR2 ANQGSEA.

The J gene is TRBJ1-2, the V gene TRBV12-3 or TRBV12-4. CDR3 size: 13 residues. CDR3 sequence: CASSFWNLYGYTF.

The rearrangement links TRBV28 to TRBJ2-5; the D call of TRBD1 rests on TCRdb alone, since no DNA is present to check it. The germline CDR1 and CDR2 sequences are MDHEN and SYDVKM. The CDR3 sequence is 16 residues long. The CDR3 sequence: CASSLRYRGLQETQYF.

The chain is built from TRBV20-1 and TRBJ2-7; TCRdb outputs TRBD2, but without DNA this stays unchecked. The CDR3 is made up of 14 amino acids. In germline, CDR1 is DFQATT, CDR2 SNEGSKA (reference sequence). CDR3 in amino acids: CSAHPTSGLFGQYF.

The chain couples TRBV4-1 to TRBJ2-7; the D gene TCRdb calls, TRBD2, cannot be checked with no DNA. The CDR3 is 14 amino acids. CDR1 MGHRA and CDR2 YSYEKL come from the germline V gene. The CDR3 spells CASSQFRANYEQYF.